This paragraph reports one TCR beta chain. The target antigen is unknown. V shed 8 bases and J 9 bases; nucleotides not matched to a gene: 11. The CDR3 totals 15 residues. Germline assignment: CDR1 MDHEN and CDR2 SYDVKM. Some clones are missing from TCRdb's copy, which holds only in-frame ones; the method was immunoSEQ multiplex PCR. The repertoire includes 30,000 to 35,000 clones, around 80% of them detected once, and approximately 3.1% sits in the top ten. This entry comes from a study of PD-1 blockade in mismatch repair-deficient tumors. The TCR-sequenced patients were a few responders to pembrolizumab. Study-wide findings and caveats: Tumor-resident clones, often undetectable pretreatment in blood, expanded then contracted after pembrolizumab.

V is TRBV28 and J is TRBJ1-6; 9 nucleotides match TRBD1. The source was PBMCs, collected less than 7 weeks after starting pembrolizumab. This receptor was obtained from an adult with mismatch repair-deficient cancer. As DNA, the CDR3 is TGTGCCAGCCTCCCCGGGGACAGGGTCAGTTCACCCCTCCACTTT. Its translation: CASLPGDRVSSPLHF.